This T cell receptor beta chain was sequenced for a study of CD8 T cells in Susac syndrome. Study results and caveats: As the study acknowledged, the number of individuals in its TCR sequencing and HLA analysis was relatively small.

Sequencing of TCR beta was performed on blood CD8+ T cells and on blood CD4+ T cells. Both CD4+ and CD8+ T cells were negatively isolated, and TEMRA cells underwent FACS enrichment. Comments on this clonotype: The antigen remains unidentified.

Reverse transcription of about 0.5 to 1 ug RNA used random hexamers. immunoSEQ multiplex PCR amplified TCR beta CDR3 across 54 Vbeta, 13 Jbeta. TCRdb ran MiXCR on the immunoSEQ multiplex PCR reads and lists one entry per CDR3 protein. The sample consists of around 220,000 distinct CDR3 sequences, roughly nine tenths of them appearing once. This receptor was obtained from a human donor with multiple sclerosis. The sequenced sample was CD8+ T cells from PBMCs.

The CDR3 DNA reads TGCAGTGCCCGGGGGAGGGCCGCAGATACGCAGTATTTT. Amino acids: CSARGRAADTQYF. The gene calls are TRBV20-1 and TRBJ2-3, with 7 bases matching TRBD2. The CDR3 is 13 residues long. Trimming cost V 6 bases and J 4 bases; bases outside gene matches: 7. Germline assignment: CDR1 DFQATT and CDR2 SNEGSKA (reference sequence).